This T cell receptor beta chain was sequenced for a study of blood T cell repertoires in COVID-19. CDR3 length equals 15 residues. Germline V gene data show CDR1 as SGHDT and CDR2 as YYEEEE. Trimming took 4 bases from V and 0 from J, leaving 14 bases between them. The assay was immunoSEQ multiplex PCR, and TCRdb's table has in-frame clones only and misses some. Of over 100,000 clones in the sample, roughly 90% were seen once. The receptor's source is a man aged 60 to 75 with COVID-19, enrolled during active disease. The sample was peripheral blood. The chain links TRBV5-6 to TRBJ2-7, with D perhaps TRBD1 (5 bases). CDR3 DNA sequence: TGTGCCAGCAGCCTCAGGGCAGGGATCTCCTACGAGCAGTACTTC. It yields the protein CASSLRAGISYEQYF.